One sample yielded the 15 T cell receptor beta chains listed below, sequenced in a study of blood T cell repertoires in COVID-19 (TCRdb year 2020). Libraries were built with the immunoSEQ multiplex PCR assay. Sourced from immuneACCESS, this table was stored by TCRdb with only in-frame sequences that have V and J called. A share of the clones is absent; for the studies checked, an unresolved V gene accounts for under half, and the remainder has no known explanation. Across this sample there are around 60,000 clones, with roughly 84% seen only once. In total, the top ten clones hold roughly 10% of the sample. Sequencing was done on a sample of peripheral blood. The receptors here all came from a man over 45 with COVID-19, enrolled during active disease.

The rearrangement uses TRBV5-4 and TRBJ2-5, with D possibly being TRBD2 (5 bases). Germline V gene sequence: CDR1 SGHNT, CDR2 YYREEE (reference sequence). CDR3 length equals 16 residues. Trimming removed 1 base at V and 7 bases at J, with 20 bases between. CDR3 region: CASSLPQERSTGTQYF. The DNA for the CDR3 is TGTGCCAGCAGCTTGCCCCAGGAGCGGTCCACGGGGACCCAGTACTTC. Based on the CDR3 plus reference TRBV5-4 and TRBJ2-5, the full variable domain is ETGVTQSPTHLIKTRGQQVTLRCSSQSGHNTVSWYQQALGQGPQFIFQYYREEENGRGNFPPRFSGLQFPNYSSELNVNALELDDSALYLCASSLPQERSTGTQYFGPGTRLLVL.

This clone has just one count. The chain combines TRBV7-3 with TRBJ2-2; TRBD1 aligns across 8 bases. Trimming cost V 0 bases and J 7 bases; bases outside gene matches: 7. The germline V gene encodes CDR1 SGHTA and CDR2 FQGTGA. The CDR3 loop spans 16 amino acids. The CDR3 reads CASSLTGRGHGGELFF. The CDR3 bases are TGTGCCAGCAGCTTAACTGGCAGGGGGCACGGCGGGGAGCTGTTTTTT.

This chain links TRBV4-1 with TRBJ1-4; weak D call: TRBD1 (5 bases). With 0 bases removed from V and 4 bases from J, the gap between germline ends came to 12 bases. Germline assignment: CDR1 MGHRA and CDR2 YSYEKL. CDR3 length: 16 residues. CDR3 in DNA: TGCGCCAGCAGCCAAGATAGGCCAGGGTATAATGAAAAACTGTTTTTT. Its protein is CASSQDRPGYNEKLFF.

The genes are TRBV12-3 or TRBV12-4 and TRBJ1-1; D may be TRBD1 (6 bases). The CDR3 consists of 13 residues. Trimming took 5 bases from V and 7 from J, leaving 14 bases between them. Here the CDR3 reads CASSPDSASEAFF. The CDR3 region has the DNA TGTGCCAGCAGTCCGGACAGCGCCAGTGAAGCTTTCTTT.

The genes are TRBV29-1 and TRBJ2-3; TRBD2 aligns across 7 bases. This CDR3 comprises 15 residues. Losses at the gene ends were 8 bases for V and 2 bases for J; bases not matched to a gene: 13. The germline gives CDR1 SQVTM, CDR2 ANQGSEA. The CDR3 coding sequence is TGCAGCTCGACTGGGGCCGCGGGAGTCACAGATACGCAGTATTTT. Protein sequence: CSSTGAAGVTDTQYF.

The chain links TRBV7-3 to TRBJ2-5, with D perhaps matching TRBD2 (6 bases). Germline V gene lookup returns CDR1 SGHTA and CDR2 FQGTGA. V was trimmed by 5 bases and J by 4 bases, leaving 20 bases between them. The CDR3 length is 16 residues. This chain's CDR3 is CASSLRPGTGPETQYF. The CDR3 DNA follows: TGTGCCAGCAGCCTAAGACCCGGGACTGGGCCAGAGACCCAGTACTTC.

The chain is built from TRBV5-4 and TRBJ2-5; TRBD2 matches at 8 bases. Germline V CDR1 and CDR2: SGHNT, YYREEE (reference sequence). This CDR3 has 13 amino acids. With 5 bases clipped from V and 2 bases from J, the junction kept 2 bases outside the gene matches. This CDR3 reads CASRREVQETQYF. The CDR3 region has the DNA TGTGCCAGCAGGCGGGAGGTGCAAGAGACCCAGTACTTC.

The chain carries TRBV7-9 and TRBJ2-7, with D perhaps TRBD1 (5 bases). From germline, CDR1 is SEHNR and CDR2 FQNEAQ (reference sequence). The CDR3 has 13 residues. The germline V and J ends were trimmed by 5 bases and 1 base, with 9 bases remaining between them. The CDR3 nucleotides are TGTGCCAGCAGCGCGCCAGGGTCCTACGAGCAGTACTTC. It specifies CASSAPGSYEQYF. Complete variable domain (other parts from reference TRBV7-9 and TRBJ2-7): DTGVSQNPRHKITKRGQNVTFRCDPISEHNRLYWYRQTLGQGPEFLTYFQNEAQLEKSRLLSDRFSAERPKGSFSTLEIQRTEQGDSAMYLCASSAPGSYEQYFGPGTRLTVT.

V is TRBV4-2 and J is TRBJ2-3; TRBD2 is a possible D gene (5 bases). The CDR3 is 15 residues long. V lost 3 bases and J 2 bases, leaving 12 bases between the germline ends. Germline V CDR1 and CDR2: LGHNA, YNFKEQ. The CDR3 sequence: CASSHPAGDTDTQYF. The CDR3 DNA reads TGTGCCAGCAGCCACCCGGCGGGTGACACAGATACGCAGTATTTT.

This clone was found once. This sequence joins TRBV19 and TRBJ2-7; 12 bases agree with TRBD2. V lost 5 bases and J lost 5; bases outside the gene matches: 10. There are 16 residues in the CDR3. Germline V gene sequence: CDR1 LNHDA, CDR2 SQIVND (reference sequence). The DNA of the CDR3 is TGTGCCAGTAGTCTAGCGGGAGGGCCGGTCGGTAACGAGCAGTACTTC. Translating it yields CASSLAGGPVGNEQYF. Looking up the rest from reference TRBV19 and TRBJ2-7 gives the full variable domain: DGGITQSPKYLFRKEGQNVTLSCEQNLNHDAMYWYRQDPGQGLRLIYYSQIVNDFQKGDIAEGYSVSREKKESFPLTVTSAQKNPTAFYLCASSLAGGPVGNEQYFGPGTRLTVT.

This chain joins TRBV10-3 and TRBJ1-1, with 7 bases fitting TRBD1. V lost 6 bases to trimming and J lost 1 base; unmatched junction nucleotides: 5. CDR1 is ENHRY and CDR2 is SYGVKD in the germline V gene. The CDR3 has 14 amino acids. The CDR3, as DNA: TGTGCCATCAGATCCGGGACAGAGAACACTGAAGCTTTCTTT. It specifies CAIRSGTENTEAFF.

V is TRBV15 and J is TRBJ2-1, with TRBD2 identical over 9 bases. The CDR3 totals 17 residues. Per the germline V gene, CDR1 is LNHNV and CDR2 is YYDKDF (reference sequence). The trim removed 3 bases at V and 8 bases at J, leaving 14 bases unmatched. The CDR3 DNA reads TGTGCCACCAGCAGCGGCTTGACTAGCGGAGTTTGGGATGAGCAGTTCTTC. Residues: CATSSGLTSGVWDEQFF.

This clone has just one count. The chain is built from TRBV2 and TRBJ2-7; 10 nucleotides align to TRBD1. This CDR3 comprises 14 residues. CDR1 SNHLY and CDR2 FYNNEI come from the germline V gene. V lost 10 bases and J lost 6; bases outside the gene matches: 12. The CDR3 nucleotides read TGTGCCAACCAGCAGGGGACAGGGGAATTCGAGCAGTACTTC. Its protein product is CANQQGTGEFEQYF.

There are a few counts of this clone. The chain recombines TRBV28 with TRBJ2-7; TRBD1 is a possible D gene (7 bases). Germline lookup yields CDR1 MDHEN and CDR2 SYDVKM. Between the trimmed V and J ends, which lost 5 bases and 4 bases, there was a span of 18 bases. There are 15 residues in the CDR3. The CDR3 bases are TGTGCCAGCAGTCCCATCGGGGGACAGCGTTACGAGCAGTACTTC. It yields the protein CASSPIGGQRYEQYF.

V is TRBV7-6 and J is TRBJ2-5; TRBD1 matches 11 bases. CDR3 length: 18 residues. Germline CDR1 and CDR2: SGHVS and FNYEAQ. Unmatched junction bases numbered 16, after V lost 5 bases and J lost 5 bases. CDR3 DNA sequence: TGTGCCAGCAGCACGGTGGACAGGGGGCATTTAGATAGGGAGACCCAGTACTTC. Its protein product is CASSTVDRGHLDRETQYF.